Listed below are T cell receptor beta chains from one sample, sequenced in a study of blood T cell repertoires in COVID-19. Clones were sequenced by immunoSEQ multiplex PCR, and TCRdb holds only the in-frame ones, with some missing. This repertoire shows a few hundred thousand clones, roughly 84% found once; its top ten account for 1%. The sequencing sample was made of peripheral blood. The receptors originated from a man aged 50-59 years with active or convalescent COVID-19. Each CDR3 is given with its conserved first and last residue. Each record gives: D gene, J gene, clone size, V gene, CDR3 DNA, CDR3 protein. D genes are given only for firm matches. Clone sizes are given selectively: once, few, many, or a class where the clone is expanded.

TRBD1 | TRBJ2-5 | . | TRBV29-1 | TGCAGCGGACGACAGGGACAAGAGACCCAGTACTTC | CSGRQGQETQYF
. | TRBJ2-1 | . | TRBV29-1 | TGCAGCGGCAGGGAAAGGTACAATGAGCAGTTCTTC | CSGRERYNEQFF
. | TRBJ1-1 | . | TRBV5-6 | TGTGCCAGCAGCTTTATGCAAGGGGGAGCTTTCTTT | CASSFMQGGAFF
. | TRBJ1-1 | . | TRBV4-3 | TGCGCCAGCAGCCAAGATTCTAGACAGGCTTTAGAAGCTTTCTTT | CASSQDSRQALEAFF
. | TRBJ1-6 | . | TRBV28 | TGTGCCAGCAGTTTCCACTCAGGGTGGAGCCTTTCACCCCTCCACTTT | CASSFHSGWSLSPLHF
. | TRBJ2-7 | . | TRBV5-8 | TGTGCCAGCAGCCGAGGGGGAACCAGCTCCTACGAGCAGTACTTC | CASSRGGTSSYEQYF
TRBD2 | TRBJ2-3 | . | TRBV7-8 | TGTGCCAGCAGCTTAGCGTGGGGGGGTGGAGATACGCAGTATTTT | CASSLAWGGGDTQYF
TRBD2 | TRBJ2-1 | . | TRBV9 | TGTGCCAGCAGCGGCAGCGGGAACTCCTACAATGAGCAGTTCTTC | CASSGSGNSYNEQFF
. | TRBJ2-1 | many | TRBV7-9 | TGTGCCAGCAGCCCGTTGGATAGCCGAAGCTCCTACAATGAGCAGTTCTTC | CASSPLDSRSSYNEQFF
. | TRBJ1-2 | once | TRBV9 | TGTGCCAGCAGCGTAGACCTTGGCGGAGCTATGGGCTACACCTTC | CASSVDLGGAMGYTF
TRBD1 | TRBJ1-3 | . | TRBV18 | TGTGCCAGCTCACCCTACTCTCAGGGGGGCCGACCCTCTGGAAACACCATATATTTT | CASSPYSQGGRPSGNTIYF
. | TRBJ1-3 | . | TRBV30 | TGTGCCTGGAGTGCCGGGGGGGGTGGAAACACCATATATTTT | CAWSAGGGGNTIYF
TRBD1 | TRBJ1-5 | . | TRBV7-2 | TGTGCCAGCAGCCAGAGGGGCGGGACAGGGCATCAGCCCCAGCATTTT | CASSQRGGTGHQPQHF
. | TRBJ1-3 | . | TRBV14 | TGTGCCAGCAGCCAAGGTCAGCTCCGGAGCTCTGGAAACACCATATATTTT | CASSQGQLRSSGNTIYF
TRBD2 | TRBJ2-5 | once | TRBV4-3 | TGCGCCAGCAGCCAGGCTAGCGGGCAAGAGACCCAGTACTTC | CASSQASGQETQYF
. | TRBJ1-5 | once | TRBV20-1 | TGCAGTGCTAGTTGGCAGAGGAGTAATAGCAATCAGCCCCAGCATTTT | CSASWQRSNSNQPQHF
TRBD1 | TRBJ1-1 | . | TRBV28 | TGTGCCAGCAGTTTAGGACAGGATAACACTGAAGCTTTCTTT | CASSLGQDNTEAFF
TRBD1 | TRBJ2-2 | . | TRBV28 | TGTGCCAGCAGTTCACAGGCCCCAACAGGGGGCTCCGGGGAGCTGTTTTTT | CASSSQAPTGGSGELFF
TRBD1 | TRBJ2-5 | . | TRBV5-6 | TGTGCCAGCACCCCGCGGACAGGGTACCAAGAGACCCAGTACTTC | CASTPRTGYQETQYF
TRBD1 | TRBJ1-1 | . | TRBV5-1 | TGCGCCAGCGCCAAGATCCCGGGACAGGGGGCTGGTGGCACTGAAGCTTTCTTT | CASAKIPGQGAGGTEAFF
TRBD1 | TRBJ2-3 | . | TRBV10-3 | TGTGCCATCAGTGAGTCGACAGGGGCGGCAGATACGCAGTATTTT | CAISESTGAADTQYF
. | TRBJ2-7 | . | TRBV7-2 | TGTGCCAGCAGCTCAATACTAAGGTACGAGCAGTACTTC | CASSSILRYEQYF
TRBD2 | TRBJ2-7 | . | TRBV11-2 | TGTGCCAGCAGTTATCCGCTAGCGGGGCAGGTGGGGGAGCAGTACTTC | CASSYPLAGQVGEQYF
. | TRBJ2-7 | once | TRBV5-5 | TGTGCCAGCAGCTCGGGACATCGATTCTACGAGCAGTACTTC | CASSSGHRFYEQYF
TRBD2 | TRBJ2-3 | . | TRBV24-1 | TGTGCCACCAGTGCGGGCGGGGGGGTGTACACAGATACGCAGTATTTT | CATSAGGGVYTDTQYF
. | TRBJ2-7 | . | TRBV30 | TGTGCCTGGAGTGTACGTGGCAGAAGCTACGAGCAGTACTTC | CAWSVRGRSYEQYF
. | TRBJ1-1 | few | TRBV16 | TGTGCCAGCAGCCAATCCGGGGGGAACACTGAAGCTTTCTTT | CASSQSGGNTEAFF
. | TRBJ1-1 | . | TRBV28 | TGTGCCAGCAGTTTATGGACAGGCGCGAACACTGAAGCTTTCTTT | CASSLWTGANTEAFF
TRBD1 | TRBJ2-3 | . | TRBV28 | TGTGCCAGCAGTCACAGGGGAAGCACAGATACGCAGTATTTT | CASSHRGSTDTQYF
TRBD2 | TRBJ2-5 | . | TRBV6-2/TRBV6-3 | TGTGCCAGCAGTTATGGGACTAGCGGGGTAGAGACCCAGTACTTC | CASSYGTSGVETQYF
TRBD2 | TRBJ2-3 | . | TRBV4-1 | TGCGCCAGCAGCCTGTATAGCGGGACAGATACGCAGTATTTT | CASSLYSGTDTQYF
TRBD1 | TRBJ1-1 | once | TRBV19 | TGTGCCAGCACTAACTCGAGGGGACAGGGGCCCGTCCAAGCTTTCTTT | CASTNSRGQGPVQAFF
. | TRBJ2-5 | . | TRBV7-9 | TGTGCCAGCAGCTTTAAATTGGGGCTAACGCAAGAGACCCAGTACTTC | CASSFKLGLTQETQYF
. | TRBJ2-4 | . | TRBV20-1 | TGCAGTGCTAGTTATGACGGGAGAGGGTACTTC | CSASYDGRGYF
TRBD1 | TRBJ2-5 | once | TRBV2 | TGTGCCAGCAGTGAGGGGGACAGGGTCGGAGAGACCCAGTACTTC | CASSEGDRVGETQYF
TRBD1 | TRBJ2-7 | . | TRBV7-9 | TGTGCCAGCAGCTTAGGGACAGGGGGTCACGAGCAGTACTTC | CASSLGTGGHEQYF
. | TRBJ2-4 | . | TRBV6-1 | TGTGCCAGCAGTGAAGCGATGGGCAGGCAGATAGCCAAAAACATTCAGTACTTC | CASSEAMGRQIAKNIQYF
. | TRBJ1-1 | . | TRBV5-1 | TGCGCCAGCAGCCAGGGGTACATGAACACTGAAGCTTTCTTT | CASSQGYMNTEAFF
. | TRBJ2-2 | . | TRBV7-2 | TGTGCCAGCAGCTCCGCCACGTCCAGCACCGGGGAGCTGTTTTTT | CASSSATSSTGELFF
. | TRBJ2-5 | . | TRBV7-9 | TGTGCCAGCAGCTTAGGAGCTGACAGAGGAGAGACCCAGTACTTC | CASSLGADRGETQYF
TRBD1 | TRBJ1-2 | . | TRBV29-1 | TGCAGCGTGGACCCACAGGGGGCCCATGGCTACACCTTC | CSVDPQGAHGYTF
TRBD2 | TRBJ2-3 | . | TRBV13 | TGTGCCAGCAGCTTAGGGCGAGCGGGGGGTAGACAGTATTTT | CASSLGRAGGRQYF
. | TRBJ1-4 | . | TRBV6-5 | TGTGCCAGCAGTTTCTCAACTAATGAAAAACTGTTTTTT | CASSFSTNEKLFF
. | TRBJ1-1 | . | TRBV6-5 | TGTGCCAGCAGACCACTCAGGGAGAACACTGAAGCTTTCTTT | CASRPLRENTEAFF
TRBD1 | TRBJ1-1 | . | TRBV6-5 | TGTGCCAGCACGAACAGGGGTGGCGACACTGAAGCTTTCTTT | CASTNRGGDTEAFF
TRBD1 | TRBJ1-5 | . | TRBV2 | TGTGCCAGCGCTGGGACAGGGGGAAATCAGCCCCAGCATTTT | CASAGTGGNQPQHF
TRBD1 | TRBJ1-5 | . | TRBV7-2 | TGTGCCAGCAGCTCCCGACAGGGGCAGGCCAATCAGCCCCAGCATTTT | CASSSRQGQANQPQHF
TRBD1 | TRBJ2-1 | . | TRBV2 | TGTGCCAGCAGTGGGCTTGGACAGGCCTACAATGAGCAGTTCTTC | CASSGLGQAYNEQFF
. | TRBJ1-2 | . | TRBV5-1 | TGCGCCAGCAGCGAGGGGGTCTATGGCTACACCTTC | CASSEGVYGYTF
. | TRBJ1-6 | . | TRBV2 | TGTGCCAGCAGCAAAGAACGGGATTCACCCCTCCACTTT | CASSKERDSPLHF
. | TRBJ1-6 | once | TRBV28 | TGTGCCAGCAGCCGGAGTGGGTCCGGGGATTCACCCCTCCACTTT | CASSRSGSGDSPLHF
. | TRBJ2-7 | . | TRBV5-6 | TGTGCCAGCAGCTTGGCCAACTACGAGCAGTACTTC | CASSLANYEQYF
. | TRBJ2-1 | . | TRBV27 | TGTGCCAGCAGTTTATCGGCTAGCACATATGAGCAGTTCTTC | CASSLSASTYEQFF
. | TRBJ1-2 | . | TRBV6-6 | TGTGCCAGCAGTCCCCTCTATGGCTACACCTTC | CASSPLYGYTF
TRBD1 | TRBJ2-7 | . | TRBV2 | TGTGCCAGCAGTGAACAAGGGGGCGGAGGCGAGCAGTACTTC | CASSEQGGGGEQYF
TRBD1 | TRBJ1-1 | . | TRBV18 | TGTGCCAGCTCACCCAACCCACAGGGGGGGACTGAAGCTTTCTTT | CASSPNPQGGTEAFF
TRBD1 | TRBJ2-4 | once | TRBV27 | TGTGCCAGCAGTTTCCGGACAGGGAGCAACATTCAGTACTTC | CASSFRTGSNIQYF
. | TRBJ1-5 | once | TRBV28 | TGTGCCAGCAGTTTAAGGGGCCGGGGCAATCAGCCCCAGCATTTT | CASSLRGRGNQPQHF